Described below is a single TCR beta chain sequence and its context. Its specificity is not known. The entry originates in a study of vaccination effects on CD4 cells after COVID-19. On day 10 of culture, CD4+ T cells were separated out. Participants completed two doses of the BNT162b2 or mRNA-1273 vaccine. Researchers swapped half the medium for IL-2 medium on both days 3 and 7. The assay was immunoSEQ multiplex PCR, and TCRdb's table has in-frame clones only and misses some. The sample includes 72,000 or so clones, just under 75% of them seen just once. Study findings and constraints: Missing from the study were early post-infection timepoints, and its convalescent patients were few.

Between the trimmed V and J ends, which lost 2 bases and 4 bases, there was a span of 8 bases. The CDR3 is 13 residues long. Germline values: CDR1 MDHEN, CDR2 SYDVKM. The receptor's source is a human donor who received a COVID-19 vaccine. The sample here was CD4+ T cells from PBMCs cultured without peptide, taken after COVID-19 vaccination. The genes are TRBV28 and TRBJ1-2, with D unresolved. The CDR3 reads CASSLPGGYGYTF. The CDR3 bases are TGTGCCAGCAGTTTACCAGGCGGCTATGGCTACACCTTC.